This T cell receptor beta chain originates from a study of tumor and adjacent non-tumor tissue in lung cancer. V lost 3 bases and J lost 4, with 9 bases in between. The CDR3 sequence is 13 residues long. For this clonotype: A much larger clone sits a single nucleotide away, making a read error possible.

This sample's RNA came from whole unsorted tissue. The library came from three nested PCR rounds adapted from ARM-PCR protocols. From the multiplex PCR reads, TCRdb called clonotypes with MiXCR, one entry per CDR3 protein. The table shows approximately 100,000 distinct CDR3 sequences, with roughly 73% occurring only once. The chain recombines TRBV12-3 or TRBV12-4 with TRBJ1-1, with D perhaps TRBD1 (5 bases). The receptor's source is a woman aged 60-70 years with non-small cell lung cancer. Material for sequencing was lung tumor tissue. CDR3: CASSFQGSTEAFF. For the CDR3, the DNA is TGTGCCAGCAGTTTCCAGGGCAGCACTGAAGCTTTCTTT.